This TCR beta chain was profiled in a study of graft-versus-host responses after intestinal transplantation. Time point meaning: postoperative day 105 after intestinal transplantation (dayNNNN = postoperative day). The assay was immunoSEQ multiplex PCR, and TCRdb's table has in-frame clones only and misses some. The sample comprises 12,000 or so clones, 80% to 95% of which are singletons, and roughly 3.5% rests with the top ten. This TCR was sampled from a human patient who received an intestinal transplant, so some T cells may come from the graft donor. The sequencing here drew on PBMCs, taken 105 days after intestinal transplantation.

The CDR3 loop is CASSVQGGLYNEQFF. CDR3 DNA sequence: TGTGCCAGCAGCGTCCAGGGGGGCTTATACAATGAGCAGTTCTTC. The chain uses TRBV9 and TRBJ2-1; the D gene is possibly TRBD1 (7 bases). The germline gives CDR1 SGDLS, CDR2 YYNGEE. Trimming pared 2 bases from V and 4 bases from J, leaving 13 bases between. CDR3 length: 15 amino acids.